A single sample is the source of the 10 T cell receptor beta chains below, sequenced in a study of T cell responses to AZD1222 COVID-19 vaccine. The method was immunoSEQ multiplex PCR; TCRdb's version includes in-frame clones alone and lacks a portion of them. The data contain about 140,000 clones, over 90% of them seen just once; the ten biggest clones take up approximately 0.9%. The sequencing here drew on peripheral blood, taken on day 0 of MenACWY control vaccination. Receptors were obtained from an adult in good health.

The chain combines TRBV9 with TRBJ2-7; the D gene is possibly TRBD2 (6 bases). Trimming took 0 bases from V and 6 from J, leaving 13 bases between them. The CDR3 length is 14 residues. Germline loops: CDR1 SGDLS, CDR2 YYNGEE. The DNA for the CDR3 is TGTGCCAGCAGCGTAGATAGCGGAGGGTTCGAGCAGTACTTC. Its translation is CASSVDSGGFEQYF.

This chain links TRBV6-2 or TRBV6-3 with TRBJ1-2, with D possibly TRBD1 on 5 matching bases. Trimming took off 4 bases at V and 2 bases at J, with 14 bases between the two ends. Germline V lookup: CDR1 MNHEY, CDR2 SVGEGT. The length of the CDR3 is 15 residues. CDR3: CASSLGGTANYGYTF. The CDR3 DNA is TGTGCCAGCAGTTTAGGTGGGACGGCAAACTATGGCTACACCTTC.

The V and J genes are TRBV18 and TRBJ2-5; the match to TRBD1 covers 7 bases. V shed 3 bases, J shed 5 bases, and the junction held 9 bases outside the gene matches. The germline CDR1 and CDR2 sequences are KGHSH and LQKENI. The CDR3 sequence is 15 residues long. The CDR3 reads CASSPDLGGRETQYF. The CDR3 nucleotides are TGTGCCAGCTCACCGGATCTAGGGGGCAGGGAGACCCAGTACTTC.

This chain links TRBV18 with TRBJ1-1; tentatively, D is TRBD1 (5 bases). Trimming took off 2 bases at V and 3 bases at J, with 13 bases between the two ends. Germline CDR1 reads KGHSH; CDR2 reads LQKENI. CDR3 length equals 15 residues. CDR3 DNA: TGTGCCAGCTCACCATATACAGGAGTCGACACTGAAGCTTTCTTT. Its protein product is CASSPYTGVDTEAFF.

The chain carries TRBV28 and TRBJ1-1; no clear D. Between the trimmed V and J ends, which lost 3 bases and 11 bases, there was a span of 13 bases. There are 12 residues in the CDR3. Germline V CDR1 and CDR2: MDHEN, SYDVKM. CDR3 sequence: CASSFSPVLAFF. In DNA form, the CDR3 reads TGTGCCAGCAGTTTTAGTCCCGTTCTCGCTTTCTTT.

Here the CDR3 DNA reads TGTGCCAGCTTACGAGGAGGTACCAATGAGCAGTTCTTC. It translates to CASLRGGTNEQFF. The chain employs TRBV18 and TRBJ2-1; tentative D call: TRBD2 (5 bases). The V and J ends lost 7 bases and 6 bases respectively, with 13 bases between them. This CDR3 has 13 residues. Germline V CDR1 and CDR2: KGHSH, LQKENI. Using reference TRBV18 and TRBJ2-1 for the parts outside the CDR3, the full variable domain is NAGVMQNPRHLVRRRGQEARLRCSPMKGHSHVYWYRQLPEEGLKFMVYLQKENIIDESGMPKERFSAEFPKEGPSILRIQQVVRGDSAAYFCASLRGGTNEQFFGPGTRLTVL.

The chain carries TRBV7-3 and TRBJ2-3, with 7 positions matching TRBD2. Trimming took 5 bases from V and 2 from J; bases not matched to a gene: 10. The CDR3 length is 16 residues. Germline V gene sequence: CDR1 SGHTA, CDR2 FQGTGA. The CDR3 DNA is TGTGCCAGCAGCCCCGGGGCTAGCGGTCCCACAGATACGCAGTATTTT. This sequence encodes CASSPGASGPTDTQYF.

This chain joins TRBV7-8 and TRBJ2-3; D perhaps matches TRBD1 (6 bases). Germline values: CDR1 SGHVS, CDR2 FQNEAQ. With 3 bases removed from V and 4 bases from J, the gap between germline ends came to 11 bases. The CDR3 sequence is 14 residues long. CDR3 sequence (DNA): TGTGCCAGCAGCTTTACAGGGTCGGCAGATACGCAGTATTTT. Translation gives CASSFTGSADTQYF.

The DNA for the CDR3 is TGTGCCGGTGCCCCAGGGGGGAGCTTTTATCAGCCCCAGCATTTT. Translating it yields CAGAPGGSFYQPQHF. The genes are TRBV28 and TRBJ1-5, with 7 bases identical to TRBD1. The CDR3 loop spans 15 amino acids. With V trimmed by 11 bases and J by 5 bases, 15 bases remained unmatched. CDR1 and CDR2 (germline): MDHEN, SYDVKM.

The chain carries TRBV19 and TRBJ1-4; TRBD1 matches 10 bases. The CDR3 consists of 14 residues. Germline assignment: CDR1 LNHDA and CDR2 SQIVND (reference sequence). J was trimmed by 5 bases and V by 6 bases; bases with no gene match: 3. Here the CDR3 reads CASRVDRGNEKLFF. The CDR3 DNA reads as TGTGCCAGTAGAGTGGACAGGGGGAATGAAAAACTGTTTTTT.